This T cell receptor (beta chain) comes out of a study of beta chain features in type 1 diabetes. V was shortened by 2 bases and J by 7 bases, with 12 bases between the two germline ends. CDR1 and CDR2 (germline): SGDLS, YYNGEE. The CDR3 contains 13 residues. Via CD45RO/CCR7/CD25/CD127/CD95/CD27, cells of the CD4+ naive, central memory, regulatory and stem cell-like memory subsets were sorted. The authors reverse transcribed all of the isolated RNA, so sequencing captured expressed TCRB transcripts. TCRdb keeps only in-frame clones here, not all; method: immunoSEQ multiplex PCR. Of roughly 230,000 clones listed, 7.5% to 10% were seen once; the top ten hold under 0.035%.

Sample: naive CD4+ T cells from blood. The chain uses TRBV9 and TRBJ1-2, with a weak D call TRBD1 (6 bases). The receptor was isolated from a woman between 18 and 29 years old in good health. The CDR3 bases are TGTGCCAGCAGCGTGGACAGACGTCTTGGCTACACCTTC. Amino acids: CASSVDRRLGYTF.